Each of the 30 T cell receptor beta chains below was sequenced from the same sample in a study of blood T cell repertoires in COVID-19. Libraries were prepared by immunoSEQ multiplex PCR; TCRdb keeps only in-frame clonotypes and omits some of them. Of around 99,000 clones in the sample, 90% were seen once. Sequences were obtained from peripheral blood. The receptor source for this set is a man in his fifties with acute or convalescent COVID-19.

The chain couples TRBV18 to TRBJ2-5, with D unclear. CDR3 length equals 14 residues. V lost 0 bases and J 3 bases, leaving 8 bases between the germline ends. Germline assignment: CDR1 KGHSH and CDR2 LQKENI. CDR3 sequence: CASSPPAVEETQYF. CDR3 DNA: TGTGCCAGCTCACCACCGGCAGTGGAAGAGACCCAGTACTTC.

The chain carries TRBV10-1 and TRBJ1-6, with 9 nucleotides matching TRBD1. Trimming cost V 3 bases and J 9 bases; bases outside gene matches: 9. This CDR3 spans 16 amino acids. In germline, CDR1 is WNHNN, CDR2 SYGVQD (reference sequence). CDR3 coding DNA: TGCGCCAGCAGTGAAACAGGGGGCCATCGGTGTTCACCCCTCCACTTT. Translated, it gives CASSETGGHRCSPLHF.

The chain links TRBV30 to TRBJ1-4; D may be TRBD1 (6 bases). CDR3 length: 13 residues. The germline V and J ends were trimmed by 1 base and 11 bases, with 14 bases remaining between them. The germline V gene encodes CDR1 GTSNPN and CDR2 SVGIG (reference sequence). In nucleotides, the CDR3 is TGTGCCTGGAGTGGACAGGAGGTGGAGAAACTGTTTTTT. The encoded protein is CAWSGQEVEKLFF.

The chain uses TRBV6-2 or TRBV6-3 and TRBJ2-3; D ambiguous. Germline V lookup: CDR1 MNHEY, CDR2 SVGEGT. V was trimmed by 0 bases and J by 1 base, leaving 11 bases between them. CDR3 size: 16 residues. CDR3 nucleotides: TGTGCCAGCAGTTACTCTACGAGCTACCGCACAGATACGCAGTATTTT. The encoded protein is CASSYSTSYRTDTQYF.

Here the CDR3 reads CASSFRDRWNTQYF. CDR3 DNA: TGTGCCAGCAGTTTCCGGGACAGGTGGAATACGCAGTATTTT. The chain is built from TRBV6-5 and TRBJ2-3; 8 bases are a match to TRBD1. Trimming took 4 bases from V and 7 from J; bases not matched to a gene: 7. The CDR3 totals 14 residues. Germline assignment: CDR1 MNHEY and CDR2 SVGAGI.

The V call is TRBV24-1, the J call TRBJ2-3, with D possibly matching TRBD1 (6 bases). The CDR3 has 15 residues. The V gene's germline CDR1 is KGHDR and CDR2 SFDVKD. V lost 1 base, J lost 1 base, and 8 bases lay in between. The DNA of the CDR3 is TGTGCCACCAGTGATTTACGGACAGGCACAGATACGCAGTATTTT. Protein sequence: CATSDLRTGTDTQYF.

In DNA, the CDR3 is TGTGCCAGCAGTTCCCAGACAGTGAACACTGAAGCTTTCTTT. It specifies CASSSQTVNTEAFF. This chain links TRBV6-6 with TRBJ1-1, with D perhaps TRBD1 (5 bases). V was clipped by 4 bases and J by 0 bases, with 9 bases between them. Per germline, CDR1 MNHNY and CDR2 SVGAGI (reference sequence). This CDR3 is built from 14 residues.

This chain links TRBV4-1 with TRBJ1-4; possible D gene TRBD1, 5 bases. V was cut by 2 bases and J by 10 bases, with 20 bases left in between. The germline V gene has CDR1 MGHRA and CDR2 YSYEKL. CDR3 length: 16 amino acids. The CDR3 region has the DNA TGCGCCAGCAGCCAAACCTACGACCCAGACAGTTTAAAACTGTTTTTT. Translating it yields CASSQTYDPDSLKLFF.

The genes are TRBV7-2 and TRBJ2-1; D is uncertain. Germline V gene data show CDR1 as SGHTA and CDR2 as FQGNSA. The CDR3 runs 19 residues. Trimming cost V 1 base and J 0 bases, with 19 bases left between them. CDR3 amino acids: CASSLDGGPQAGSYNEQFF. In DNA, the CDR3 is TGTGCCAGCAGCTTAGACGGTGGGCCCCAAGCAGGCTCCTACAATGAGCAGTTCTTC.

The CDR3 reads CTPSENQPQHF. The CDR3 nucleotides are TGCACCCCCAGCGAAAATCAGCCCCAGCATTTT. The chain employs TRBV29-1 and TRBJ1-5; D remains ambiguous. The CDR3 spans 11 residues. CDR1 and CDR2 (germline): SQVTM, ANQGSEA.

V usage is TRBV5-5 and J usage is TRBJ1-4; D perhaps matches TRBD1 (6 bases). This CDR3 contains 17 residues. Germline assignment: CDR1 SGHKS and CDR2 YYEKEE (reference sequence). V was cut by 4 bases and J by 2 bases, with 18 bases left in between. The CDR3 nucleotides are TGTGCCAGCAGCCCCCGCGGGGGGCGAGTGACTAATGAAAAACTGTTTTTT. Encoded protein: CASSPRGGRVTNEKLFF.

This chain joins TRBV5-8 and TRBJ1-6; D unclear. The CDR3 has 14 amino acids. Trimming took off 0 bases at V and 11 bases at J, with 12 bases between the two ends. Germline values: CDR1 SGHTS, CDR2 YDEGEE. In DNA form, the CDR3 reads TGTGCCAGCAGCTTGGAACCGGGGTTGACACCCCTCCACTTT. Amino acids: CASSLEPGLTPLHF.

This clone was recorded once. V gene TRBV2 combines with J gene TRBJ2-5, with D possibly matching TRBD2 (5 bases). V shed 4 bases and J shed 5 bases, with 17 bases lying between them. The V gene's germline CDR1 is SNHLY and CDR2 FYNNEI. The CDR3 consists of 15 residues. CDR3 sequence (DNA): TGTGCCAGCAGTGTAAGGACTCACAGAAGGGAGACCCAGTACTTC. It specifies CASSVRTHRRETQYF.

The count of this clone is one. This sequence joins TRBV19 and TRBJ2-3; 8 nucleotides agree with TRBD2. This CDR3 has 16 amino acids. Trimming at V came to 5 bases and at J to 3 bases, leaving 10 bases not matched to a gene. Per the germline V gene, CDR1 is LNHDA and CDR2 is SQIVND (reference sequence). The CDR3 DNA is TGTGCCAGTAGTCCTCGGGGTAGCGGGACAACAGATACGCAGTATTTT. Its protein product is CASSPRGSGTTDTQYF.

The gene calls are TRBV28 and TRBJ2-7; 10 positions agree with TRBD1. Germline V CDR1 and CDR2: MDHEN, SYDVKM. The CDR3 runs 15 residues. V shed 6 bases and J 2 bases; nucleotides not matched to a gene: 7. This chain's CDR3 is CASSRQGALTYEQYF. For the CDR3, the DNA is TGTGCCAGCAGCCGACAGGGGGCGCTTACCTACGAGCAGTACTTC.

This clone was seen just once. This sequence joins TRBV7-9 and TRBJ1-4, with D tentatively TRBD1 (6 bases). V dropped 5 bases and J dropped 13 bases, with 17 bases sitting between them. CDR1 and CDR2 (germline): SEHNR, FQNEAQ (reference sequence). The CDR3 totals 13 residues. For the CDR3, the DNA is TGTGCCAGCAGCCTTCAGACTCGGACAGTACTGTTTTTT. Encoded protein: CASSLQTRTVLFF.

This CDR3 reads CASSYSDRVYGYTF. The CDR3 DNA sequence: TGTGCCAGCAGTTACTCCGACAGGGTCTATGGCTACACCTTC. The chain recombines TRBV6-5 with TRBJ1-2; 7 bases line up with TRBD1. The germline CDR1 and CDR2 sequences are MNHEY and SVGAGI. This CDR3 is built from 14 residues. V dropped 0 bases and J dropped 4; count of bases not matched to a gene: 2.

CDR3 sequence reads: CAISEVGAGTGANSPLHF. Here the CDR3 DNA reads TGTGCCATCAGTGAGGTGGGGGCCGGGACAGGGGCTAATTCACCCCTCCACTTT. The genes are TRBV10-3 and TRBJ1-6; 10 nucleotides line up with TRBD1. Germline CDR1 is ENHRY and CDR2 is SYGVKD. The CDR3 is 18 residues long. J gave up 6 bases and V 2 bases, and 10 bases lay outside the gene matches.

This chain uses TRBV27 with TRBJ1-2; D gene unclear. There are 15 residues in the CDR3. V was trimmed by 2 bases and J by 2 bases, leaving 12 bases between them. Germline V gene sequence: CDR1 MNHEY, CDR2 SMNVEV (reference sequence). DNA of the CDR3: TGTGCCAGCAGTTTAGGCCCGGCGGGGAACTATGGCTACACCTTC. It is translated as CASSLGPAGNYGYTF.

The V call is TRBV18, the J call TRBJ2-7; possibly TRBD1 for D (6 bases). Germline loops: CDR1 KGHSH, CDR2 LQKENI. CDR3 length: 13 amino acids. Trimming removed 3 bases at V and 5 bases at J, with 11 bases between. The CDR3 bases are TGTGCCAGCTCACCCCGGACAGTCGACGAGCAGTACTTC. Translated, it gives CASSPRTVDEQYF.

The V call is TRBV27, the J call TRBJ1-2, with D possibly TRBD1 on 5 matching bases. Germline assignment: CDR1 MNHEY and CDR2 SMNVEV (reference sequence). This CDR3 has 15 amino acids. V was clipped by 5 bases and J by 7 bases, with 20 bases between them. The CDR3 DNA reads TGTGCCAGCAGTCCCCGCGGGCGTGGGGGGGGTGGCTACACCTTC. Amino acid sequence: CASSPRGRGGGGYTF.

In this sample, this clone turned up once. The CDR3 here is CASRDLAGGSYEQYF. The DNA for the CDR3 is TGTGCCAGCAGGGATCTAGCGGGAGGGTCCTACGAGCAGTACTTC. J is TRBJ2-7 and V is TRBV21-1; the table's D call TRBD2 went unverified against the DNA. TRBV21-1 is annotated as a pseudogene. CDR3 length: 15 residues.

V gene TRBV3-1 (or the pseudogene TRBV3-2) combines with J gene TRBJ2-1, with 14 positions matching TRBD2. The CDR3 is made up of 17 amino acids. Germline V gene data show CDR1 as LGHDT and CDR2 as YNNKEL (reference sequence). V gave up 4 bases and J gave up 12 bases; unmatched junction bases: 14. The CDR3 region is CASSLLSGLAGGYGQFF. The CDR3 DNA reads TGTGCCAGCAGCCTACTTTCTGGACTAGCGGGAGGTTATGGGCAGTTCTTC.

The CDR3 region is CASSRGDRTIAEAFF. In DNA form, the CDR3 reads TGTGCCAGCAGCCGGGGGGACAGGACAATTGCTGAAGCTTTCTTT. The V and J genes are TRBV5-8 and TRBJ1-1; TRBD1 matches 8 bases. V lost 4 bases to trimming and J lost 6 bases; unmatched junction nucleotides: 11. This CDR3 has 15 residues. From germline, CDR1 is SGHTS and CDR2 YDEGEE.

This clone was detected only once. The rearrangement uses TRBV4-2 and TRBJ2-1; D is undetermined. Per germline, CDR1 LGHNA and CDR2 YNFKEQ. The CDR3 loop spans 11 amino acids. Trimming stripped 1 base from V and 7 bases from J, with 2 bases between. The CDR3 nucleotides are TGTGCCAGCAGCCAAGTAAATGAGCAGTTCTTC. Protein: CASSQVNEQFF.

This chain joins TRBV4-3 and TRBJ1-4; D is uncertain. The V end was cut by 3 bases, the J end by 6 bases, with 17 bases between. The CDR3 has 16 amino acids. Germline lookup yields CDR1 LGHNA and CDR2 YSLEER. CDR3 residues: CASSQASGEAYEKLFF. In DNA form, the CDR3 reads TGCGCCAGCAGCCAGGCCTCGGGAGAGGCCTATGAAAAACTGTTTTTT.

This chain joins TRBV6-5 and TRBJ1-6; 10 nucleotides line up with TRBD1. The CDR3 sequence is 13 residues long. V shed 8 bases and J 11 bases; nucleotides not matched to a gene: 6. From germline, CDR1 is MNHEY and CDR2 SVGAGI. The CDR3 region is CASGGQGRTPLHF. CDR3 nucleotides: TGTGCCAGCGGGGGACAGGGGAGGACACCCCTCCACTTT.

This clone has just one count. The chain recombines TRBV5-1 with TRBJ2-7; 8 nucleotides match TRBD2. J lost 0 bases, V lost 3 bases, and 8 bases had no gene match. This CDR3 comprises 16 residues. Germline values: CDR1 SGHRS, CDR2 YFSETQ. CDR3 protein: CASSSGGQGFSYEQYF. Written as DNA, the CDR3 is TGCGCCAGCAGCTCGGGGGGGCAGGGCTTCTCCTACGAGCAGTACTTC.

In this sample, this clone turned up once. CDR3 residues: CASSPGERQGHEQYF. The CDR3 DNA reads as TGTGCCAGCAGCCCGGGGGAGCGCCAGGGACACGAGCAGTACTTC. The rearrangement joins TRBV5-4 to TRBJ2-7; TRBD2 might be the D (6 bases). From germline, CDR1 is SGHNT and CDR2 YYREEE (reference sequence). Trimming took off 4 bases at V and 5 bases at J, with 19 bases between the two ends. CDR3 size: 15 residues.

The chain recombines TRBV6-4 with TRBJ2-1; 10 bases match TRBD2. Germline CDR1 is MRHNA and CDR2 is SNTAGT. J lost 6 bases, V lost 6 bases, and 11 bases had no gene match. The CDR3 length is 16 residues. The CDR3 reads CASRLISGRPGNEQFF. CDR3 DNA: TGTGCCAGCAGACTAATTAGCGGGAGGCCGGGCAATGAGCAGTTCTTC.